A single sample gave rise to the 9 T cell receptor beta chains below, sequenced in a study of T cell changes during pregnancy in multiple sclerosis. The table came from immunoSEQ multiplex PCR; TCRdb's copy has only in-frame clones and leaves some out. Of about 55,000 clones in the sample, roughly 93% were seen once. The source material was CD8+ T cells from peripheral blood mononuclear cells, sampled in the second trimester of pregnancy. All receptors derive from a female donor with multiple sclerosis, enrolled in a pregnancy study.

For the CDR3, the DNA is TGTGCCAGCAGCCAAGGTGAGGAACGGGAGGGCACAGATACGCAGTATTTT. It yields the protein CASSQGEEREGTDTQYF. V and J are TRBV4-2 and TRBJ2-3; 7 bases are shared with TRBD2. The CDR3 sequence is 17 residues long. Germline V gene data show CDR1 as LGHNA and CDR2 as YNFKEQ. The V segment lost 1 base and the J segment 1 base; nucleotides outside the gene matches: 8.

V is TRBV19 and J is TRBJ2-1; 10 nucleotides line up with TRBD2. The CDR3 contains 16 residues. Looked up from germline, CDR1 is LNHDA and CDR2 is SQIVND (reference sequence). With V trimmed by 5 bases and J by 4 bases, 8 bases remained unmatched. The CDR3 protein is CASSSSLAGPYNEQFF. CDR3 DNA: TGTGCCAGTAGTTCCTCACTAGCGGGGCCTTACAATGAGCAGTTCTTC.

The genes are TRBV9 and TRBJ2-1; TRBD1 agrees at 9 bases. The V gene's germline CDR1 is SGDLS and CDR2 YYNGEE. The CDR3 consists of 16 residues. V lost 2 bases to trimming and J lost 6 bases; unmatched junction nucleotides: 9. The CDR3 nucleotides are TGTGCCAGCAGCGTTAAACCGGGACAGGGAGGCAATGAGCAGTTCTTC. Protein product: CASSVKPGQGGNEQFF. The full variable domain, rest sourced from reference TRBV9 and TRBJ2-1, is DSGVTQTPKHLITATGQRVTLRCSPRSGDLSVYWYQQSLDQGLQFLIQYYNGEERAKGNILERFSAQQFPDLHSELNLSSLELGDSALYFCASSVKPGQGGNEQFFGPGTRLTVL.

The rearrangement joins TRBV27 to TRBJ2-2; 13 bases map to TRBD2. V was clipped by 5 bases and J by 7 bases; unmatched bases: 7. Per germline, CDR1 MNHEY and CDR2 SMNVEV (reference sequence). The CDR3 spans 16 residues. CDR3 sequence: CASSVGLAGVRGELFF. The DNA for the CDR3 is TGTGCCAGCAGTGTAGGACTAGCGGGAGTTCGCGGGGAGCTGTTTTTT.

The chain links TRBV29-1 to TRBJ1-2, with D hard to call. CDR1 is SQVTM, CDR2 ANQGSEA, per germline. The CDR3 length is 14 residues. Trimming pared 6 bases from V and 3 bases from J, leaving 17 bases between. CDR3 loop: CSVLQARLDYGYTF. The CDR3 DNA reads TGCAGCGTCTTACAAGCGCGGCTAGACTATGGCTACACCTTC.

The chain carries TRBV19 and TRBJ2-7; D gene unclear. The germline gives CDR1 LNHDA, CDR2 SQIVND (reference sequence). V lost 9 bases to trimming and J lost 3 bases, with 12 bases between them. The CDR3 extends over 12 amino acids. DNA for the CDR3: TGTGCCAGCGCCTCCCCTAGCTACGAGCAGTACTTC. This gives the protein CASASPSYEQYF.

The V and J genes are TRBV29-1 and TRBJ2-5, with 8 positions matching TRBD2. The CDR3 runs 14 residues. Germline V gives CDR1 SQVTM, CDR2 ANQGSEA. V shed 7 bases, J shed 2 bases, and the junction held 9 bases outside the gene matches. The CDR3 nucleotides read TGCAGCGCTCCGGGGGGGGATCTACAAGAGACCCAGTACTTC. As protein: CSAPGGDLQETQYF.

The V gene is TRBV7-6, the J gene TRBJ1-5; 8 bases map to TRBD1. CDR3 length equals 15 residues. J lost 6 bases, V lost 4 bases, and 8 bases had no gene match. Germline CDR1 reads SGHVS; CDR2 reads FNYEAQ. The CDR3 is CASSSWTGNGQPQHF. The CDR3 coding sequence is TGTGCCAGCAGCTCCTGGACAGGGAACGGTCAGCCCCAGCATTTT.

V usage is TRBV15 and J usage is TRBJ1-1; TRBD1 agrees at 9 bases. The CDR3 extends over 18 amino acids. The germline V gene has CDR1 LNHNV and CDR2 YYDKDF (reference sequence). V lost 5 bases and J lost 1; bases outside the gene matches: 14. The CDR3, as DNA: TGTGCCACCAGCGATATAGTACAGGGGGCGAATACGAACACTGAAGCTTTCTTT. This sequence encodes CATSDIVQGANTNTEAFF. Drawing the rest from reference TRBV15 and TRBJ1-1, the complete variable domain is DAMVIQNPRYQVTQFGKPVTLSCSQTLNHNVMYWYQQKSSQAPKLLFHYYDKDFNNEADTPDNFQSRRPNTSFCFLDIRSPGLGDTAMYLCATSDIVQGANTNTEAFFGQGTRLTVV.